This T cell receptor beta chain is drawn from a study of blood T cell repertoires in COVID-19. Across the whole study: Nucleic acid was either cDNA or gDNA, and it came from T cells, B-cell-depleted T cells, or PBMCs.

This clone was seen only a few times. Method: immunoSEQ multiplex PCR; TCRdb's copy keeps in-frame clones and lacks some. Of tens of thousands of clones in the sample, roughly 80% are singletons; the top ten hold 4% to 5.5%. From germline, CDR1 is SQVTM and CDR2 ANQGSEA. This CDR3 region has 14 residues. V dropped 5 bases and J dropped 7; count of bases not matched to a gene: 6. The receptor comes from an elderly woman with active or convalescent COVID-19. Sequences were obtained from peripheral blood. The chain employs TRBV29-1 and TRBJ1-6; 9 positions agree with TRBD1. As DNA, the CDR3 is TGCAGCGTTAGTTTGACAGGGGGAAATTCACCCCTCCACTTT. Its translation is CSVSLTGGNSPLHF.